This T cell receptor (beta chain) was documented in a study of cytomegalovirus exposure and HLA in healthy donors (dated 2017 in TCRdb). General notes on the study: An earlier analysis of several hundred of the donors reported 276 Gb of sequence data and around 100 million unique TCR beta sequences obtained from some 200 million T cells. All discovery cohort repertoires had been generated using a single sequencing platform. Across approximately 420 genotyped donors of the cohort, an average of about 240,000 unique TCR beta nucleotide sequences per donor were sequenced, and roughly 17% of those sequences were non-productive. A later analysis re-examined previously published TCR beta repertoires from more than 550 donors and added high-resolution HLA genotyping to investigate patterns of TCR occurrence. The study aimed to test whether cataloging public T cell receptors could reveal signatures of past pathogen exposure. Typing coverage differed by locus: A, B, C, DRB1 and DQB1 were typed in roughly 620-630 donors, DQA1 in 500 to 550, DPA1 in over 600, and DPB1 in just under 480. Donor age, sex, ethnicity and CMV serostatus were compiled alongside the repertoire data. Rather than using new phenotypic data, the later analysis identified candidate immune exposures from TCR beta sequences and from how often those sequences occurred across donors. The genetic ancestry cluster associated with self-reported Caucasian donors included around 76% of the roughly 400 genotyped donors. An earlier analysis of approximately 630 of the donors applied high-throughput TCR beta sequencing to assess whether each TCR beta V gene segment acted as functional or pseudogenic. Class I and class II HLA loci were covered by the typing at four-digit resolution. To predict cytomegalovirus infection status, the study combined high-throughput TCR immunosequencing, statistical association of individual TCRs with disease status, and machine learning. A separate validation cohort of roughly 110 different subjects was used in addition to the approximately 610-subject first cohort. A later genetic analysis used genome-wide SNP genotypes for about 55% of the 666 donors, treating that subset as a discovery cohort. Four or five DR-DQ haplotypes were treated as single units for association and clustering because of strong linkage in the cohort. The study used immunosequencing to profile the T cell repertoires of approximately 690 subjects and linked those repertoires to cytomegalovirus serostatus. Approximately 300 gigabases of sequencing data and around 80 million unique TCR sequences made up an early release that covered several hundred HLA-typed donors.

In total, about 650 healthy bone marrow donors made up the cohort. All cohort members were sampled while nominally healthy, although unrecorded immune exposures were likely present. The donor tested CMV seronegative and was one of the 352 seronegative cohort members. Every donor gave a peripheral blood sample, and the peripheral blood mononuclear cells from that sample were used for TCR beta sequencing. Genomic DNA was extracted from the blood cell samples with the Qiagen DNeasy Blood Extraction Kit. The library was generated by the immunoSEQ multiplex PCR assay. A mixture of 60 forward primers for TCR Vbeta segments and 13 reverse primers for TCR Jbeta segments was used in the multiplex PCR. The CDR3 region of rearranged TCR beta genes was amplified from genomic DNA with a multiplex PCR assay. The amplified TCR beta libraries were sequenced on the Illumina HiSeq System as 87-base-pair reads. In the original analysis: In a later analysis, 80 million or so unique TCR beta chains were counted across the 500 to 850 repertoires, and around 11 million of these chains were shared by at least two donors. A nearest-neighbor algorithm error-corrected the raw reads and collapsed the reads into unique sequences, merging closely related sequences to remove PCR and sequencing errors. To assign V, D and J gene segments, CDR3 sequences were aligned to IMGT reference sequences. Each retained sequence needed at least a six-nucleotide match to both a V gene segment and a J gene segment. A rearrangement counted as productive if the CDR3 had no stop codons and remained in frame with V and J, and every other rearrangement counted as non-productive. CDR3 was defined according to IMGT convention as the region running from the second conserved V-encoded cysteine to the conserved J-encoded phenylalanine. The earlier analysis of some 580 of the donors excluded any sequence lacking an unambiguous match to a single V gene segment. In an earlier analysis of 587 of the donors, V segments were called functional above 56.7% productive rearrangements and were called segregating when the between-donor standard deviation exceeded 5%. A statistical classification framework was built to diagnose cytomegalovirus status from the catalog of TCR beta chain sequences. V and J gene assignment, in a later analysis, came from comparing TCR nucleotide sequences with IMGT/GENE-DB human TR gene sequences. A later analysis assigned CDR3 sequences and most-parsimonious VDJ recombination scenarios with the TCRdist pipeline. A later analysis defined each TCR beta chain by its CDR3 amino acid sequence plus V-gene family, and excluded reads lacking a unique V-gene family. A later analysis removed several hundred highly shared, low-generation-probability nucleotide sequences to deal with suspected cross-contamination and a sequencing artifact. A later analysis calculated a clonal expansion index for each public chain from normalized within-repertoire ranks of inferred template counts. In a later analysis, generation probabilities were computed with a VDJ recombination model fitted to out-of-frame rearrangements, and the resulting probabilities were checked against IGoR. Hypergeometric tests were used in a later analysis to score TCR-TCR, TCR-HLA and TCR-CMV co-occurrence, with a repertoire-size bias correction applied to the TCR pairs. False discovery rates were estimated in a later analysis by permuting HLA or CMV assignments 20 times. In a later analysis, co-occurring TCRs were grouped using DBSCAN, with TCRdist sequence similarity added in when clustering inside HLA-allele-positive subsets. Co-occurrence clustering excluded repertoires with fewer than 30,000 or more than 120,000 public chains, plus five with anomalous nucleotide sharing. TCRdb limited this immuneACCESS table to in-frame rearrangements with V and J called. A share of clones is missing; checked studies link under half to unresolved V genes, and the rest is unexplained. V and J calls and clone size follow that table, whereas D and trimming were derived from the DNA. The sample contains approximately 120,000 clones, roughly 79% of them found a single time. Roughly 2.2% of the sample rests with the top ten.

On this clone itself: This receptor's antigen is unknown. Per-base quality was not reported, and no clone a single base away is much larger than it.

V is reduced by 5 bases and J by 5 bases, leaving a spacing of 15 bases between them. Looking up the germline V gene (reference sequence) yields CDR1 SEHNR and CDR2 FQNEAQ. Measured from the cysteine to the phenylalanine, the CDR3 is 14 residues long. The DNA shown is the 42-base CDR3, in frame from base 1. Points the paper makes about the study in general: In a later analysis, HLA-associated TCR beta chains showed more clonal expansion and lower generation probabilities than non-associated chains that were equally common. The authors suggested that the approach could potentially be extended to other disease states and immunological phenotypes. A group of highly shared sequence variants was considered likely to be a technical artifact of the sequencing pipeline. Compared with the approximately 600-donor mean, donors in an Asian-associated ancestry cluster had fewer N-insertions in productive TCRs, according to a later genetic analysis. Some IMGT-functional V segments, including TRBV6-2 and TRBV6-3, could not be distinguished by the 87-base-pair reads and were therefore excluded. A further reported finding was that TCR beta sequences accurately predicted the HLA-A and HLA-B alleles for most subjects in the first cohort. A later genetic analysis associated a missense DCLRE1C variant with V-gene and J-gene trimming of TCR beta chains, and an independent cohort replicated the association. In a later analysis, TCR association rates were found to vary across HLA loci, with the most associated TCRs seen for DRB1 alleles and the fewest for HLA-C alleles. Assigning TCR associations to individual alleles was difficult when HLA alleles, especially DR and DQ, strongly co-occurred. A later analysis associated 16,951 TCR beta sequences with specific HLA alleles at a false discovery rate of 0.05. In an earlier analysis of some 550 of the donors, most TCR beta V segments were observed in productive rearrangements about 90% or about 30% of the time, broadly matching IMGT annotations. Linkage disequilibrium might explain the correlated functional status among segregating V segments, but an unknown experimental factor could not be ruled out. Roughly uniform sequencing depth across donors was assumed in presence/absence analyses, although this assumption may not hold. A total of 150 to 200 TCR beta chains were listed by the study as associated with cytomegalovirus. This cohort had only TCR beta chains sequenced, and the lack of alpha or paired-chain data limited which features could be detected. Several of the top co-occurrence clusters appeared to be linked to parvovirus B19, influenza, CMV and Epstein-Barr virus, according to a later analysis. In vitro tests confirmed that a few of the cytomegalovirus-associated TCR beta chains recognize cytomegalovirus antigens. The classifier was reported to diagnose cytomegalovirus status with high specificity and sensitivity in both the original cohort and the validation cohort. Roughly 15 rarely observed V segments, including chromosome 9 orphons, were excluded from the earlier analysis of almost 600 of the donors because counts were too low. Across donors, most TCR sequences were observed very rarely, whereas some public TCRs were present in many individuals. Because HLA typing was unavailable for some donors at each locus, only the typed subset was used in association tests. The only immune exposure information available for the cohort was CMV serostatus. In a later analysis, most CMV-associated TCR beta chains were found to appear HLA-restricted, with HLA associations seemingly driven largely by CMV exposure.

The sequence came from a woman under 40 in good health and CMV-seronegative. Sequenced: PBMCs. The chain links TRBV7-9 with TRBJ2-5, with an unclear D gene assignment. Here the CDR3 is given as CASSPWSGEETQYF. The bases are TGTGCCAGCAGCCCTTGGAGTGGAGAGGAGACCCAGTACTTC.